This T cell receptor beta chain was recovered during a study of blood T cell repertoires in COVID-19. Across the study: T cells, B-cell-depleted T cells, or PBMCs supplied cDNA or gDNA.

To note about this clone: This CDR3 is missing its conserved last phenylalanine or tryptophan, likely due to a read error. The DNA is omitted, as the CDR3 cannot be located on it reliably, and the CDR3 follows TCRdb's listing.

CDR1 and CDR2 (germline): SEHNR, FQNEAQ (reference sequence). Termini included, the CDR3 measures 12 amino acids. In the source study's methods: Reference gene primer amplification gave nucleated cell count estimates. Profiled with immunoSEQ multiplex PCR; TCRdb holds only in-frame clones, not every one. That table furnishes V, J and clone size, whereas the DNA furnished D and trimming. Of around 260,000 clones listed, 70% to 90% are singletons. Cohort 3 recovery required two negative PCRs, clearance, or symptom resolution. The receptor's source is a woman aged 25 to 39 who had recovered from COVID-19. Sequences were obtained from PBMCs or T cells enriched from blood (not recorded which). V and J are TRBV7-9 and TRBJ1-2; the table's D call, TRBD1, was not checked against the DNA. CDR3 loop: CASSPPAGLQSL.